A selection of T cell receptor beta chains follows, all from one sample in a study of sequential checkpoint blockade in melanoma. Profiled with immunoSEQ multiplex PCR; TCRdb holds only in-frame clones, not every one. The sample has about 5,100 clones, around 21% seen once; the top ten hold over 15%. Material: tumor tissue (inferred from file names), obtained from a patient given nivolumab and ipilimumab in sequence. These receptor sequences come from a human donor with melanoma. Each CDR3 is given with its conserved first and last residue. Fields, in order: V gene, D gene, clone size, J gene, CDR3 protein, CDR3 DNA. The D gene is left open where the match is weak. Clone size is shown for a subset of rows, as once, few, many or a class of expanded clone.

TRBV5-1	.	.	TRBJ2-2	CASSLAGTDRTGELFF	TGCGCCAGCAGCTTGGCCGGGACGGATCGCACCGGGGAGCTGTTTTTT
TRBV5-1	.	few	TRBJ2-7	CASSRTFSSSYEQYF	TGCGCCAGCAGTCGGACTTTTTCAAGCTCCTACGAGCAGTACTTC
TRBV5-1	TRBD1	.	TRBJ1-2	CASSLGAGQGSYGYTF	TGCGCCAGCAGCTTGGGCGCAGGACAGGGGAGCTATGGCTACACCTTC
TRBV2	TRBD1	.	TRBJ2-4	CASSADRAGNIQYF	TGTGCCAGCAGCGCGGACAGGGCTGGAAACATTCAGTACTTC
TRBV11-3	.	few	TRBJ2-6	CASSLGISGANVLTF	TGTGCCAGCAGCTTAGGAATCTCTGGGGCCAACGTCCTGACTTTC
TRBV6-8	.	few	TRBJ2-5	CASSYSERDTQETQYF	TGTGCCAGCAGTTACTCGGAACGGGATACCCAAGAGACCCAGTACTTC
TRBV9	TRBD1	few	TRBJ2-5	CASSPPTGAETQYF	TGTGCCAGCAGCCCCCCTACAGGGGCGGAGACCCAGTACTTC
TRBV19	TRBD2	few	TRBJ2-5	CASRRAGLAGEETQYF	TGTGCCAGTAGGCGGGCGGGACTAGCGGGGGAAGAGACCCAGTACTTC
TRBV9	.	.	TRBJ1-4	CASSVALEGWEKLFF	TGTGCCAGCAGCGTAGCTTTGGAGGGATGGGAAAAACTGTTTTTT
TRBV11-3	.	many	TRBJ2-4	CASSASRTKNIQYF	TGTGCCAGCAGCGCCTCCCGGACCAAAAACATTCAGTACTTC
TRBV11-3	TRBD1	large	TRBJ1-5	CASSLGQGSQPQHF	TGTGCCAGCAGCTTGGGACAGGGGAGTCAGCCCCAGCATTTT
TRBV6-8	.	medium-sized	TRBJ1-3	CASSYRGPGHSSGNTIYF	TGTGCCAGCAGTTACCGGGGCCCTGGCCATTCCTCTGGAAACACCATATATTTT
TRBV28	.	few	TRBJ1-5	CASNLRGQPQHF	TGTGCCAGCAATCTAAGGGGACAGCCCCAGCATTTT
TRBV9	.	.	TRBJ1-6	CASSITGTALHF	TGTGCCAGCAGCATCACAGGAACCGCCCTCCACTTT
TRBV6-8	.	medium-sized	TRBJ2-7	CASSYYPGLYEQYF	TGTGCCAGCAGTTACTACCCGGGACTCTACGAGCAGTACTTC
TRBV28	.	few	TRBJ1-2	CASRRANNYGYTF	TGTGCCAGCAGAAGGGCCAATAACTATGGCTACACCTTC
TRBV30	.	.	TRBJ1-4	CAWSQGTAEKLFF	TGTGCCTGGAGCCAGGGGACTGCCGAGAAACTGTTTTTT
TRBV28	.	medium-sized	TRBJ2-3	CASSLLSRTSTDTQYF	TGTGCCAGCAGTTTACTCTCCCGGACTAGCACAGATACGCAGTATTTT
TRBV5-8	.	many	TRBJ2-1	CASSFSYNNEQFF	TGTGCCAGCAGTTTCTCGTACAACAATGAGCAGTTCTTC
TRBV6-8	TRBD1	.	TRBJ1-5	CASSMGTGNQPQHF	TGTGCCAGCAGTATGGGGACAGGCAATCAGCCCCAGCATTTT
TRBV6-8	.	medium-sized	TRBJ1-1	CASSVSIGNTEAFF	TGTGCCAGCAGTGTTTCCATAGGGAACACTGAAGCTTTCTTT
TRBV1	.	few	TRBJ1-6	CASSPGAGAWSSPLHF	TGCGCCAGCAGCCCCGGGGCAGGGGCTTGGTCCTCACCCCTCCACTTT
TRBV6-8	.	few	TRBJ1-1	CASSDRSTEAFF	TGTGCCAGCAGCGACAGGAGCACTGAAGCTTTCTTT
TRBV11-3	.	many	TRBJ1-2	CASSPGQVSPKGYTF	TGTGCCAGCAGCCCAGGGCAGGTTTCGCCAAAGGGCTACACCTTC
TRBV5-1	TRBD1	few	TRBJ2-5	CASSPEQGNVETQYF	TGCGCCAGCAGCCCCGAACAGGGGAATGTCGAGACCCAGTACTTC
TRBV1	.	.	TRBJ2-3	CASSQGGAGAYFTDTQYF	TGCGCCAGCAGCCAAGGGGGAGCGGGGGCCTACTTCACAGATACGCAGTATTTT
TRBV18	.	.	TRBJ2-3	CASSPPTSSPDTQYF	TGTGCCAGCTCACCGCCAACTAGTTCTCCAGATACGCAGTATTTT
TRBV11-3	TRBD1	medium-sized	TRBJ1-5	CASSSTTGGDQPQHF	TGTGCCAGCAGCTCAACGACAGGGGGTGATCAGCCCCAGCATTTT
TRBV28	.	many	TRBJ1-5	CASSERTGPNQPQHF	TGTGCCAGCAGCGAAAGGACGGGCCCCAATCAGCCCCAGCATTTT
TRBV11-3	TRBD2	.	TRBJ2-3	CASSIGGEGTDTQYF	TGTGCCAGCAGCATCGGGGGGGAGGGCACAGATACGCAGTATTTT
TRBV11-3	.	.	TRBJ2-7	CASSQGVVSSYEQYF	TGTGCCAGCAGCCAAGGGGTTGTTAGCTCCTACGAGCAGTACTTC
TRBV5-1	TRBD1	large	TRBJ1-2	CASSLEGQGRGYGYTF	TGCGCCAGCAGCTTGGAGGGACAGGGGAGGGGATATGGCTACACCTTC
TRBV5-1	.	once	TRBJ1-5	CASSFSGAGDQPQHF	TGCGCCAGCAGCTTTTCGGGGGCGGGCGATCAGCCCCAGCATTTT
TRBV11-3	TRBD1	medium-sized	TRBJ1-2	CASSQARTGRRLNYGYTF	TGTGCCAGCAGCCAGGCACGGACAGGACGCCGCCTTAACTATGGCTACACCTTC
TRBV29-1	.	medium-sized	TRBJ2-5	CSVSPEPDRETQYF	TGCAGCGTCTCCCCGGAACCGGACCGTGAGACCCAGTACTTC
TRBV11-3	TRBD1	large	TRBJ1-4	CASSSVERGRFGTNEKLFF	TGTGCCAGCAGCTCCGTAGAAAGGGGGCGGTTTGGAACTAATGAAAAACTGTTTTTT
TRBV19	TRBD2	.	TRBJ2-3	CASRRGLGGTDTQYF	TGTGCCAGTAGGAGGGGACTAGGGGGCACAGATACGCAGTATTTT
TRBV4-1	.	few	TRBJ1-2	CASSQISRWGTNYGYTF	TGCGCCAGCAGCCAGATATCTAGGTGGGGAACTAACTATGGCTACACCTTC
TRBV29-1	.	few	TRBJ2-7	CSVEDRYSYEQYF	TGCAGCGTTGAAGATCGGTACTCCTACGAGCAGTACTTC
TRBV6-8	.	.	TRBJ1-6	CASSYGRGRGSNSPLHF	TGTGCCAGCAGTTACGGTCGGGGCAGGGGAAGTAATTCACCCCTCCACTTT
TRBV29-1	.	large	TRBJ1-2	CSVARAEVGSYGYTF	TGCAGCGTTGCCAGGGCAGAGGTTGGGAGCTATGGCTACACCTTC
TRBV6-7	.	medium-sized	TRBJ1-1	CASRENAEAFF	TGTGCCAGCAGGGAGAACGCTGAAGCTTTCTTT
TRBV4-1	TRBD1	few	TRBJ2-5	CASSQGDRGQETQYF	TGCGCCAGCAGCCAGGGGGACAGGGGTCAAGAGACCCAGTACTTC
TRBV11-3	TRBD2	medium-sized	TRBJ2-3	CASSQVLGLAGTTDTQYF	TGTGCCAGCAGCCAAGTACTTGGGCTAGCGGGGACCACAGATACGCAGTATTTT
TRBV5-1	.	.	TRBJ1-3	CASSWGWGGNTIYF	TGCGCCAGCAGCTGGGGATGGGGTGGAAACACCATATATTTT
TRBV9	TRBD1	many	TRBJ1-4	CASSRGQGGIYEKLFF	TGTGCCAGCAGCCGAGGACAGGGGGGTATCTATGAAAAACTGTTTTTT
TRBV6-8	.	many	TRBJ2-1	CASSYTHRGGVGLIEQFF	TGTGCCAGCAGTTACACCCATCGAGGAGGGGTTGGATTAATCGAGCAGTTCTTC
TRBV5-1	.	few	TRBJ2-7	CASSLEQYSYEQYF	TGCGCCAGCAGCTTGGAGCAGTATAGTTACGAGCAGTACTTC
TRBV28	TRBD1	.	TRBJ1-5	CASRPAGPGQISFYSNQPQHF	TGTGCCAGCAGACCGGCAGGACCGGGACAGATTAGCTTTTATAGCAATCAGCCCCAGCATTTT
TRBV5-1	TRBD2	.	TRBJ2-1	CASSTSGGAGAHNEQFF	TGCGCCAGCAGCACTAGCGGGGGGGCCGGGGCACACAATGAGCAGTTCTTC
TRBV23-1	.	many	TRBJ2-5	CASSSLGGETQYF	TGCGCCAGCAGCTCTTTGGGTGGGGAGACCCAGTACTTC
TRBV14	.	.	TRBJ2-3	CASSQGESPLFTDTQYF	TGTGCCAGCAGCCAAGGGGAAAGCCCGCTCTTCACAGATACGCAGTATTTT
TRBV14	.	once	TRBJ2-7	CASSRGQGRSYEQYF	TGTGCCAGCAGCCGGGGACAAGGCCGCAGCTACGAGCAGTACTTC
TRBV6-8	.	.	TRBJ1-6	CASSSPQARSPLHF	TGTGCCAGCAGTTCCCCGCAAGCGAGGTCACCCCTCCACTTT
TRBV9	.	.	TRBJ2-3	CASSARLDPTDTQYF	TGTGCCAGCAGCGCGCGCCTAGACCCCACAGATACGCAGTATTTT
TRBV14	.	.	TRBJ2-7	CASSHDRSSSYEQYF	TGTGCCAGCAGCCATGACAGGAGCAGCTCCTACGAGCAGTACTTC
TRBV19	.	.	TRBJ2-7	CASNAKGYEQYF	TGTGCCAGTAATGCCAAAGGATACGAGCAGTACTTC
TRBV11-3	.	medium-sized	TRBJ1-1	CASSLYFGDTEAFF	TGTGCCAGCAGCTTATACTTCGGTGACACTGAAGCTTTCTTT
TRBV11-3	.	.	TRBJ2-2	CASSLVPRKRQAGELFF	TGTGCCAGCAGCTTGGTACCCCGAAAGCGTCAGGCCGGGGAGCTGTTTTTT
TRBV30	.	medium-sized	TRBJ2-5	CAWTDGHEGTQYF	TGTGCCTGGACCGACGGGCACGAGGGGACCCAGTACTTC